The entry below gives a single T cell receptor beta chain sequence along with its context. Per the germline V gene, CDR1 is LGHDT and CDR2 is YNNKEL (reference sequence). Trimming took 1 base from V and 3 from J, leaving 7 bases between them. This CDR3 region has 14 residues. The sample comes from a study of blood T cell repertoires in COVID-19. Study context: T cells, B-cell-depleted T cells, or PBMCs supplied cDNA or gDNA.

Participants had their cohort set by participant-reported clinical history. Recovered status applied to Cohort 3 donors who had two consecutive negative PCRs. It also applied to those with clearance or with symptom resolution. In the original analysis: Amplification with reference gene primers provided the estimates of nucleated cell counts. TCRdb's table, derived via immunoSEQ multiplex PCR, lists solely in-frame clones and lacks some. V and J calls and clone size are given by that table; D and trimming were obtained from the DNA. The sample has a few hundred thousand clones, roughly nine tenths seen once.

Source material: PBMCs or T cells enriched from blood (not recorded which). This TCR was sampled from a woman aged 55-69 years who had recovered from COVID-19. The V gene is TRBV3-1 (or the pseudogene TRBV3-2), the J gene TRBJ1-3; possibly TRBD1 for D (6 bases). CDR3 DNA sequence: TGTGCCAGCAGCCAAGCAGGGGTTGGAAACACCATATATTTT. Translation: CASSQAGVGNTIYF.